The clone carrying this TCR beta chain was observed a handful of times. Its specificity is unknown. The CDR3 extends over 14 amino acids. The V end lost 10 bases, the J end lost 1 base, and 14 bases lay between the germline ends. Template switching added a universal primer site; cDNA carried unique molecular identifiers. TCRdb re-analysed the 5' RACE reads in MiXCR, keeping a single row per CDR3 protein. The data hold roughly 720,000 distinct CDR3 sequences, with about 20% observed a single time. This specimen comes from a study of identical twins. Regarding the study as a whole: Cord blood's abundant beta clonotypes had fewer insertions, unlike memory repertoires.

The same data also contributed to another study, on T cells expressing NK-cell markers. As that report states: Obtained from sorted CD3+CD56+NKG2C+, CD3+CD56+NKG2C- and CD3+CD56-NKG2C+ T cells were the TCR beta repertoires. Sorting was limited to alpha-beta TCR-expressing T cells with an anti-gamma-delta TCR antibody in several experiments.

The sequence came from a woman between 18 and 29 years old in good health. The sample taken for sequencing was PBMCs. The chain recombines TRBV12-3 or TRBV12-4 with TRBJ2-1; D gene ambiguous. Here the CDR3 reads CATRGAASYNEQFF. CDR3 coding DNA: TGTGCCACCCGCGGAGCCGCGTCCTACAATGAGCAGTTCTTC.